This T cell receptor beta chain was sequenced for a study of T cell clonality in common variable immunodeficiency (dated by TCRdb to about 2015). Findings and caveats that apply to the study as a whole: Fewer TCRbeta clones were shared among CVID subjects than among healthy controls (p < 0.0001). Correlations of repertoire features with clinical complications were constrained by heterogeneity among patients within the CVID cohort. Fewer deletions and N-nucleotide insertions were reportedly observed in CVID TCRbeta sequences, and highly modified clones with 13 or more V deletions were reportedly absent from CVID TCRbeta sequences. TCRbeta clonality was higher in CVID subjects than in healthy controls (t-test p = 0.018), and the increase was most characteristic of about a third of subjects. Even though DNA input was equal, the average per sample came to about 74,000 unique sequences for controls compared with approximately 30,000 for CVID samples. The authors noted that sequencing repertoires of T cell subpopulations would be needed to clarify what caused the increased clonality in CVID.

Most of the CVID patients and most of the healthy controls were of Caucasian heritage. Heparinized peripheral whole blood samples of roughly 5 to 8.5 ml were obtained from each donor. Genomic DNA from adults with common variable immune deficiency (CVID) and from healthy adult controls was the source for sequencing TCRbeta CDR3 repertoires. The control group comprised some 22 healthy adult volunteers, approximately twelve female and approximately ten male, aged roughly 20 to 75 years with a mean age of approximately 30. To isolate peripheral blood mononuclear cells, diluted blood was subjected to density centrifugation over Hypaque 1077 or Ficoll-Paque. Genomic DNA was obtained from unsorted mononuclear cells using either Qiagen column purification or a centrifugation-based method. Including cysteine and phenylalanine, the CDR3 has 19 amino acids. The DNA has 48 bases, all within the CDR3, and is read from base 1. The germline V gene encodes CDR1 MDHEN and CDR2 SYDVKM. Relative to germline, V is missing 5 bases and J is missing 8 bases, with 23 bases of the junction outside any gene match.

For sequencing input, CVID and control samples contributed equivalent amounts of genomic DNA. For every sample, a 60 bp segment covering the rearranged TCRbeta CDR3 region was amplified and then sequenced. The immunoSEQ assay, a bias-corrected multiplex PCR with high-throughput sequencing, was employed for TCRbeta amplification. Processing in the source paper ran as follows. Every unique nucleotide sequence counted as a clone and was annotated with V, D and J genes, copy number and frequency. Sequences were labeled productive if in frame, and non-productive if out of frame or containing stop codons. As previously described, clonality was calculated on the basis of Shannon's entropy. Mean CDR3 Kyte-Doolittle hydropathy was derived from the predicted amino acid sequences of productive clones. Scaled V gene usage was hierarchically clustered using Manhattan distance and complete linkage with the R hclust function. Sharing of clones by CDR3 amino acid sequence was evaluated by resampling 12 repertoires per group over 100 rounds. The repertoires were searched for around 75 published EBV-specific and approximately 250 published CMV-specific TCRbeta sequences. A couple of CVID samples yielding fewer than 10,000 sequences were excluded from analysis, leaving a few dozen CVID repertoires. TCRdb re-hosts the immuneACCESS table, in-frame sequences only. Its copies lack some clones; in the studies checked, an unresolved V gene accounts for under half of them, and the cause for the rest is not known. V, J and clone size are taken as reported in that table, and D and trimming were inferred from the DNA itself. Listed for this sample are some 80,000 clones, none observed only a single time. The biggest ten clones account for 0.65% to 0.8% of the sample.

This clone was detected ten times or more. The antigen it binds to is not known. The CDR3 goes on 3 residues after the read ends, and that part is filled in from the germline J gene. Recombination joined TRBV28 with TRBJ2-1, with 8 bases in between that match TRBD1. The sequence derives from a person aged 18 to 69 in good health. The source material was peripheral blood mononuclear cells. The CDR3 DNA, read in part, is TGTGCCAGCAGTACTCAACCGGGACAGGTGGGTTGGCGCCTCCATGAG. The translation is CASSTQPGQVGWRLHE. Given in full, the CDR3 is CASSTQPGQVGWRLHEQFF.